This record looks at one T cell receptor (beta chain) sequence and its context. The antigen is unknown. By way of CD45RO/CCR7/CD25/CD127/CD95/CD27, the CD4+ regulatory, stem cell-like memory, central memory and naive cells were sorted. The sample belongs to a study of beta chain features in type 1 diabetes. Points from the study as a whole: In all four CD4+ subsets, TCRB CDR3 length was significantly, moderately reduced in type 1 diabetes. Whatever favoring of shorter templates PCR might show would apply equally to patients and controls. Cells carrying high TCR expression could end up over-represented when cDNA is sequenced. Across patients, naive, central memory and Treg TCRB repertoires exhibited apparently greater similarity than was observed across healthy donors.

The investigators reverse transcribed all of the isolated RNA, so they sequenced expressed TCRB transcripts. The repertoire was sequenced with immunoSEQ multiplex PCR; TCRdb's copy has only in-frame clones and lacks some. Among about 650,000 clones, 9.5% to 15% were seen once, and the ten largest hold around 0.12%. The CDR3 sequence is 13 residues long. CDR1 MNHNY and CDR2 SVGAGI come from the germline V gene (reference sequence). V was pared by 6 bases and J by 7 bases, with 10 bases between. Sequencing was performed on naive CD4+ T cells from blood. V usage is TRBV6-6 and J usage is TRBJ1-6; D possibly corresponds to TRBD1 (6 bases). The clonotype comes from a man aged 25-45 years with type 1 diabetes. The DNA of the CDR3 is TGTGCCAGCAGACACGACAGGAATTCACCCCTCCACTTT. Translation gives CASRHDRNSPLHF.